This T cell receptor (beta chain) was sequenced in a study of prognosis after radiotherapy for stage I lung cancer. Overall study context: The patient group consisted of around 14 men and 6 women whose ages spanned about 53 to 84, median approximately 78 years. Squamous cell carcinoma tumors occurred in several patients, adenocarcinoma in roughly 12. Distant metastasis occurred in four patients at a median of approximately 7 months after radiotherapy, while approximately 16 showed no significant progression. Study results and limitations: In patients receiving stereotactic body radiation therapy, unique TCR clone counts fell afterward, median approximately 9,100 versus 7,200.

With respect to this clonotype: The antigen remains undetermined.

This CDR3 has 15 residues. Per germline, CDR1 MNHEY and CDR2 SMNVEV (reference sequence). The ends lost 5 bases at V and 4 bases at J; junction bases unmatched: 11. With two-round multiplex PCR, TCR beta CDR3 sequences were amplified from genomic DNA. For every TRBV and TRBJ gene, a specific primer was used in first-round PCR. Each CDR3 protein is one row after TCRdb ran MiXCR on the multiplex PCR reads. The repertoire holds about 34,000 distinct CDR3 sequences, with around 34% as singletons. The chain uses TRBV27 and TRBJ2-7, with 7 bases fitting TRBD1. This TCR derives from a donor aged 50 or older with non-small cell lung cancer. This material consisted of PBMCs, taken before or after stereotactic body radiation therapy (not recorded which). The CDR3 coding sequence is TGTGCCAGCAGTCTGAGAGGGACAGACTATTACGAGCAGTACTTC. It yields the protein CASSLRGTDYYEQYF.